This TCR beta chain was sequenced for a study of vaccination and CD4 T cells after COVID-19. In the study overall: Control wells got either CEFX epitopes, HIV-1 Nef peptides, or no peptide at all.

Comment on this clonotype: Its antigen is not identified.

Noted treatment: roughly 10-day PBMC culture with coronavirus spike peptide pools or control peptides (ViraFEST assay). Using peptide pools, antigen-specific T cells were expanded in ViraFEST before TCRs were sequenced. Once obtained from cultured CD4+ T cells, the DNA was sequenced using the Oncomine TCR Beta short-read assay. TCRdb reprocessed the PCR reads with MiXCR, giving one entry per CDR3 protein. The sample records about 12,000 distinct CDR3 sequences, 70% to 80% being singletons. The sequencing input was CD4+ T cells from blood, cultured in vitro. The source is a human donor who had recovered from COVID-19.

CDR3 in DNA: TGTGCCAGCAGTTCCGACAGGGGACGGACCTACGAGCAGTACTTC. Protein: CASSSDRGRTYEQYF. The chain has TRBV2 and TRBJ2-7, with 8 positions matching TRBD1. CDR1 and CDR2 from the germline V gene are SNHLY and FYNNEI. V trimming: 5 bases; J trimming: 2 bases; junction bases outside the gene matches: 8. The CDR3 sequence is 15 residues long. The full variable domain, in which reference TRBV2 and TRBJ2-7 provide the parts outside the CDR3, is EPEVTQTPSHQVTQMGQEVILRCVPISNHLYFYWYRQILGQKVEFLVSFYNNEISEKSEIFDDQFSVERPDGSNFTLKIRSTKLEDSAMYFCASSSDRGRTYEQYFGPGTRLTVT.